Listed here are 8 T cell receptor beta chains from one sample, sequenced in a study of CD8+CD57+ T cells in acquired aplastic anemia. CDR3 and TCR beta VDJ profiling relied on genomic DNA as the template. TCRdb re-analysed the reads in MiXCR, keeping a single row per CDR3 protein. The table lists roughly 180,000 distinct CDR3 sequences, 64% of them singletons. Sequencing used sorted CD4+, CD8+, or CD8+CD57+ T cells (not recorded which) from PBMCs. The source is a human donor with severe aplastic anemia or a healthy control (not recorded which).

This clonotype was seen a few times. The chain links TRBV5-4 to TRBJ1-1, with 8 bases aligning to TRBD1. V lost 0 bases and J lost 3; bases outside the gene matches: 4. The CDR3 spans 15 residues. The germline V gene encodes CDR1 SGHNT and CDR2 YYREEE (reference sequence). The CDR3 region has the DNA TGTGCCAGCAGCTTGGGTGGACAGGGATACACTGAAGCTTTCTTT. Protein sequence: CASSLGGQGYTEAFF.

This clonotype was seen a few times. The rearrangement joins TRBV27 to TRBJ2-2; D may match TRBD1 or TRBD2 (5 bases each). The CDR3 covers 16 residues. Trimming took off 5 bases at V and 6 bases at J, with 19 bases between the two ends. Germline V gene lookup returns CDR1 MNHEY and CDR2 SMNVEV (reference sequence). In nucleotides, the CDR3 is TGTGCCAGCAGTCCAACTCAGGGAGAGGTTCCCGGGGAGCTGTTTTTT. Residues: CASSPTQGEVPGELFF.

The chain joins TRBV19 to TRBJ2-7; maybe TRBD2 (5 bases). The CDR3 is made up of 13 amino acids. Germline loops: CDR1 LNHDA, CDR2 SQIVND (reference sequence). V was trimmed by 3 bases and J by 4 bases, leaving 10 bases between them. CDR3 loop: CASSISLGYEQYF. Written as DNA, the CDR3 is TGTGCCAGTAGTATTTCACTAGGGTACGAGCAGTACTTC.

The rearrangement joins TRBV9 to TRBJ2-1; TRBD2 is a possible D gene (6 bases). Germline values: CDR1 SGDLS, CDR2 YYNGEE. V lost 0 bases and J lost 1, with 8 bases in between. The CDR3 covers 15 residues. CDR3 region: CASSVAGTSYNEQFF. The CDR3, as DNA: TGTGCCAGCAGCGTAGCTGGGACTTCCTACAATGAGCAGTTCTTC.

Comments on this clonotype: A read error may produce the germline difference seen at one junction end. CDR3 loop: CANSLGQKTYEQYF. The CDR3 DNA sequence: TGCGCCAACAGCTTGGGACAGAAGACCTACGAGCAGTACTTC. V and J are TRBV5-1 and TRBJ2-7; TRBD1 matches 7 bases. Per the germline V gene, CDR1 is SGHRS and CDR2 is YFSETQ. This CDR3 comprises 14 residues.

The chain links TRBV7-2 to TRBJ2-1; 8 positions agree with TRBD2. V lost 6 bases to trimming and J lost 15 bases; unmatched junction nucleotides: 10. The CDR3 has 12 residues. Germline V gene sequence: CDR1 SGHTA, CDR2 FQGNSA. CDR3 sequence (DNA): TGTGCCAGCAGTCCGACTAGCGCGCTTCGGTTCTTC. Protein: CASSPTSALRFF.

This chain uses TRBV6-1 with TRBJ2-3; D may match TRBD1 or TRBD2 (5 bases each). Germline V lookup: CDR1 MNHNS, CDR2 SASEGT. The V and J ends lost 6 bases and 0 bases respectively, with 10 bases between them. This CDR3 region has 14 residues. The DNA of the CDR3 is TGTGCCAGCAGCCGGGACCACAGCACAGATACGCAGTATTTT. Residues: CASSRDHSTDTQYF.

The chain carries TRBV20-1 and TRBJ2-5; a possible D gene is TRBD1 (5 bases). Between the trimmed V and J ends, which lost 6 bases and 1 base, there was a span of 12 bases. Germline loops: CDR1 DFQATT, CDR2 SNEGSKA (reference sequence). This CDR3 contains 13 residues. The CDR3 spells CSATGHSQETQYF. In DNA, the CDR3 is TGCAGTGCCACCGGACACAGCCAAGAGACCCAGTACTTC.